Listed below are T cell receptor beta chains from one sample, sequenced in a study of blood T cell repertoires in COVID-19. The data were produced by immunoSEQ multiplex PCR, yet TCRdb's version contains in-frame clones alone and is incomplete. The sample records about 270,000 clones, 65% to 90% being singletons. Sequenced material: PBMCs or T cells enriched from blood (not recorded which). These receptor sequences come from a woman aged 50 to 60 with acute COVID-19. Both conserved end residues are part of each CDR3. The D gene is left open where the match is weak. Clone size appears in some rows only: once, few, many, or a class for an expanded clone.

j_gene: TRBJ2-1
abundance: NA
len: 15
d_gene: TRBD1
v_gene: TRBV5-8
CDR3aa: CASSEGQGYYNEQFF
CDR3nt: TGTGCCAGCAGCGAGGGACAGGGATACTACAATGAGCAGTTCTTC

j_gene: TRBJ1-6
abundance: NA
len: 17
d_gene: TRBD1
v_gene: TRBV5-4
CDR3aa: CASSTSGTGIYNSPLHF
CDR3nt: TGTGCCAGCAGCACGTCCGGGACAGGGATCTATAATTCACCCCTCCACTTT

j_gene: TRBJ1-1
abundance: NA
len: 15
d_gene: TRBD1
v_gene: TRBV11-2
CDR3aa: CASSFGQGLNTEAFF
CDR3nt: TGTGCCAGCAGCTTCGGACAGGGTCTGAACACTGAAGCTTTCTTT

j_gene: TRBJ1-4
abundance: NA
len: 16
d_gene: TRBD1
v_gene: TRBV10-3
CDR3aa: CAISHGQGIGGEKLFF
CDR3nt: TGTGCCATCAGTCACGGACAGGGAATTGGTGGTGAAAAACTGTTTTTT

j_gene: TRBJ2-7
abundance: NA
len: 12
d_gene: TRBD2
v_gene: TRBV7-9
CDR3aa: CASSLGGDEQYF
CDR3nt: TGTGCCAGCAGCTTGGGAGGGGACGAGCAGTACTTC

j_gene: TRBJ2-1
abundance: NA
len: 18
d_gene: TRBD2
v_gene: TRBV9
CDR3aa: CASSVGLADYSSYNEQFF
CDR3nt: TGTGCCAGCAGCGTAGGGCTAGCGGACTATAGCTCCTACAATGAGCAGTTCTTC

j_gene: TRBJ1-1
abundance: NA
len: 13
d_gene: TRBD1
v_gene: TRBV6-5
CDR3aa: CASRRQGETEAFF
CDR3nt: TGTGCCAGCAGAAGACAGGGGGAAACTGAAGCTTTCTTT

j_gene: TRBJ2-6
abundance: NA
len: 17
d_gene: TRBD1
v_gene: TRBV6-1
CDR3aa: CASSEGDRVAGANVLTF
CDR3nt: TGTGCCAGCAGTGAGGGCGACAGGGTTGCCGGGGCCAACGTCCTGACTTTC

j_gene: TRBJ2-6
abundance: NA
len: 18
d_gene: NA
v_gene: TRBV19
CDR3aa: CASSTTGLGPSGANVLTF
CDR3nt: TGTGCCAGTAGTACAACAGGGTTAGGACCATCTGGGGCCAACGTCCTGACTTTC

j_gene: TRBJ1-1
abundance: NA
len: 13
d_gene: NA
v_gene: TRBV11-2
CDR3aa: CASSLILYTEAFF
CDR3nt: TGTGCCAGCAGCTTAATATTGTACACTGAAGCTTTCTTT

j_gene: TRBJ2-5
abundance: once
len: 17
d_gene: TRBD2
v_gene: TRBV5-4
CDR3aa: CASSSLAGGWLLETQYF
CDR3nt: TGTGCCAGCAGCTCCTTAGCGGGGGGTTGGCTGTTAGAGACCCAGTACTTC

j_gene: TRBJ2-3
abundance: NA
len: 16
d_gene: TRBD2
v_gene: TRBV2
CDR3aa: CASRPGLAGIPDTQYF
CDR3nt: TGTGCCAGCAGACCCGGACTAGCGGGGATCCCAGATACGCAGTATTTT

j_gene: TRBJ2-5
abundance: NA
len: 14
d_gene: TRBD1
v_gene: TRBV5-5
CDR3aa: CASSPGQGWETQYF
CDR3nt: TGTGCCAGCAGCCCGGGACAGGGATGGGAGACCCAGTACTTC

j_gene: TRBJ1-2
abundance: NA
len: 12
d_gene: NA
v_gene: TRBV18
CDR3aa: CASSDSNYGYTF
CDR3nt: TGTGCCAGCTCAGACAGTAACTATGGCTACACCTTC

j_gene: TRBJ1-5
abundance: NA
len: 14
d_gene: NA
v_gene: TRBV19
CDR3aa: CASRPGVSNQPQHF
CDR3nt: TGTGCCAGTAGGCCAGGGGTGAGCAATCAGCCCCAGCATTTT